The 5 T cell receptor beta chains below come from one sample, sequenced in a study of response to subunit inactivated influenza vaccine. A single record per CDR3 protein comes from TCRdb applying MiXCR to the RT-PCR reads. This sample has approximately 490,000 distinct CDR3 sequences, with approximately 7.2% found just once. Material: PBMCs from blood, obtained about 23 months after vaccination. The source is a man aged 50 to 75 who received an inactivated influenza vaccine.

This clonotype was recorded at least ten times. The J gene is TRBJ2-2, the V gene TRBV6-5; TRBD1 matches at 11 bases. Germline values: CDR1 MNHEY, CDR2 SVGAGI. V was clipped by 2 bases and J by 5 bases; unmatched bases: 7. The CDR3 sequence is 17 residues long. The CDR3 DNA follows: TGTGCCAGCAGTTACCTCGGGACAGGGGGGGGGACCGGGGAGCTGTTTTTT. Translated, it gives CASSYLGTGGGTGELFF.

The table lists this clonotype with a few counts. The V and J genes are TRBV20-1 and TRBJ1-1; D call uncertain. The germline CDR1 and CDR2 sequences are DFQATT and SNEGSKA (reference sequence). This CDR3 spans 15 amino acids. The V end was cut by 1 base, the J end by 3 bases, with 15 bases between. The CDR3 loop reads CSARVEGEEDTEAFF. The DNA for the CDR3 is TGCAGTGCTAGAGTGGAGGGCGAGGAAGACACTGAAGCTTTCTTT.

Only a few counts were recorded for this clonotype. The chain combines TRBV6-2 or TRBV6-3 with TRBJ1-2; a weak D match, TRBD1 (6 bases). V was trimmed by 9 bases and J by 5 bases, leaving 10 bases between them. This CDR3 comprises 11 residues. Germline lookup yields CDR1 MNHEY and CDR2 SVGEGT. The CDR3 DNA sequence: TGTGCCAGTACGGACAGATATGGCTACACCTTC. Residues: CASTDRYGYTF.

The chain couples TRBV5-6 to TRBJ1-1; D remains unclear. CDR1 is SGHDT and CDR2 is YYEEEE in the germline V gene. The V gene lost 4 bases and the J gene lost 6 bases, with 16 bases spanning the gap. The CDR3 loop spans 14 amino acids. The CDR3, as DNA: TGTGCCAGCAGCCGGGGAAAGAGGGTGGCTGAAGCTTTCTTT. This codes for CASSRGKRVAEAFF.

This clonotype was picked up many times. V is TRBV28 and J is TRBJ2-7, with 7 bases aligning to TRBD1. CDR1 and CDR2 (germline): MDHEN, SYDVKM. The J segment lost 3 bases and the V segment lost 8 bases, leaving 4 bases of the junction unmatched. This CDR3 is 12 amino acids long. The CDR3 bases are TGTGCCAGCTCACAGGGGTACTACGAGCAGTACTTC. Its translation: CASSQGYYEQYF.